The 30 T cell receptor beta chains presented below share a single source sample, sequenced in a study of cytomegalovirus exposure and HLA in healthy donors. PCR used 60 Vbeta primers and 13 Jbeta primers. Sequencing used immunoSEQ multiplex PCR; TCRdb keeps in-frame clones, though not all of them. Seen here are approximately 150,000 clones, 80% to 90% observed once, and the top ten hold roughly an eighth. The sequencing input was PBMCs. The receptors were sampled from a woman aged 45-65 years in good health and CMV-seronegative.

In the case of this clone: The junction and the germline gene differ at one end; a read error may be behind it. V and J are TRBV7-9 and TRBJ2-7, with 14 bases identical to TRBD2. Germline loops: CDR1 SEHNR, CDR2 FQNEAQ (reference sequence). This CDR3 comprises 14 residues. The DNA of the CDR3 is TGTTCCAGCAGCCCCGGGACTAGCGGGAGAGAACAGTACTTC. Translation: CSSSPGTSGREQYF. The entire variable domain, with the rest obtained from reference TRBV7-9 and TRBJ2-7, is as follows: DTGVSQNPRHKITKRGQNVTFRCDPISEHNRLYWYRQTLGQGPEFLTYFQNEAQLEKSRLLSDRFSAERPKGSFSTLEIQRTEQGDSAMYLCSSSPGTSGREQYFGPGTRLTVT.

This chain connects TRBV27 to TRBJ1-2; 8 nucleotides agree with TRBD1. The CDR3 loop spans 14 amino acids. J gave up 7 bases and V 4 bases, and 8 bases lay outside the gene matches. Per the germline V gene, CDR1 is MNHEY and CDR2 is SMNVEV (reference sequence). CDR3 in DNA: TGTGCCAGCAGTTGGGGACAGGTCTTCTGTGGCTACACCTTC. Translation: CASSWGQVFCGYTF.

V gene TRBV11-2 combines with J gene TRBJ1-1; 9 bases fit TRBD1. The CDR3 covers 17 residues. Germline values: CDR1 SGHAT, CDR2 FQNNGV. The junction had 11 bases not matched to a gene; V was cut back by 3 bases and J by 3 bases. The CDR3: CASSFVHRGRVDTEAFF. The DNA for the CDR3 is TGTGCCAGCAGCTTTGTTCACAGGGGGCGTGTGGACACTGAAGCTTTCTTT.

The chain carries TRBV4-1 and TRBJ2-1, with a possible D match to TRBD2 (6 bases). The CDR3 is made up of 15 amino acids. The V end lost 1 base, the J end lost 6 bases, and 13 bases lay between the germline ends. Germline CDR1 is MGHRA and CDR2 is YSYEKL. This CDR3 reads CASSQGDSLLNEQFF. The CDR3 DNA reads TGCGCCAGCAGCCAAGGGGACTCCCTCCTCAATGAGCAGTTCTTC.

V gene TRBV30 combines with J gene TRBJ2-3, with 7 bases aligning to TRBD2. The length of the CDR3 is 15 residues. The V and J ends lost 6 bases and 6 bases, in that order; junction bases with no gene match: 15. Germline assignment: CDR1 GTSNPN and CDR2 SVGIG (reference sequence). The CDR3 bases are TGTGCCTGCCCTTTCGAGGGAGGGCTCTCCGATACGCAGTATTTT. Protein: CACPFEGGLSDTQYF.

The CDR3 sequence: CASSITGDVVTDTQYF. In DNA, the CDR3 is TGTGCCAGTAGTATAACCGGGGATGTAGTAACAGATACGCAGTATTTT. This rearrangement joins TRBV19 to TRBJ2-3; D possibly corresponds to TRBD2 (5 bases). The CDR3 is made up of 16 amino acids. Germline CDR1 LNHDA, CDR2 SQIVND (reference sequence). V was pared by 2 bases and J by 3 bases, with 15 bases between.

This clone appeared a single time. The chain has TRBV7-6 and TRBJ1-1; D is unclear. This CDR3 is built from 16 residues. Trimming took off 1 base at V and 5 bases at J, with 17 bases between the two ends. CDR1 is SGHVS, CDR2 FNYEAQ, per germline. Written as DNA, the CDR3 is TGTGCCAGCAGCTTAGGTGTTAACTCACCGAAGACTGAAGCTTTCTTT. Translating it yields CASSLGVNSPKTEAFF.

This chain joins TRBV19 and TRBJ1-2; 9 bases fit TRBD1. Germline V gives CDR1 LNHDA, CDR2 SQIVND (reference sequence). This CDR3 contains 15 residues. Trimming removed 6 bases from V and 7 bases from J; junction bases left unmatched: 12. The CDR3 DNA reads as TGTGCCAGTAGCTTAAACCGGGACAGGGATAGTGGCTACACCTTC. It codes for CASSLNRDRDSGYTF. The whole variable domain, filled in from reference TRBV19 and TRBJ1-2, reads DGGITQSPKYLFRKEGQNVTLSCEQNLNHDAMYWYRQDPGQGLRLIYYSQIVNDFQKGDIAEGYSVSREKKESFPLTVTSAQKNPTAFYLCASSLNRDRDSGYTFGSGTRLTVV.

The V call is TRBV7-6, the J call TRBJ2-1, with a possible D match to TRBD1 (6 bases). V was shortened by 3 bases and J by 5 bases, with 11 bases between the two germline ends. The length of the CDR3 is 14 residues. Germline V gene sequence: CDR1 SGHVS, CDR2 FNYEAQ. This chain's CDR3 is CASSFSRDNNEQFF. The CDR3 nucleotides read TGTGCCAGCAGCTTCTCCCGGGACAACAATGAGCAGTTCTTC.

As for this clone: The CDR3 carries no conserved terminal phenylalanine or tryptophan, so it likely arises from a read error. The chain carries TRBV10-2 and TRBJ1-2; unclear D gene. Germline V lookup: CDR1 WSHSY, CDR2 SAAADI. Trimming cost V 3 bases and J 3 bases, with 8 bases left between them. The CDR3 sequence is 13 residues long. The chain's CDR3 is CASSDEGDYGYTL. The CDR3 nucleotides are TGCGCCAGCAGTGATGAGGGCGACTATGGCTACACCCTC.

This chain links TRBV7-2 with TRBJ2-3, with TRBD2 matching over 7 bases. V was pared by 4 bases and J by 0 bases, with 4 bases of the junction left unmatched. This CDR3 is built from 15 residues. The germline V gene encodes CDR1 SGHTA and CDR2 FQGNSA. The CDR3 nucleotides read TGTGCCAGCAGCTGGACTAGGGTTAGCACAGATACGCAGTATTTT. It codes for CASSWTRVSTDTQYF.

The chain joins TRBV4-2 to TRBJ1-5; D unclear. Trimming removed 0 bases at V and 5 bases at J, with 5 bases between. The CDR3 is 13 amino acids. The germline V gene encodes CDR1 LGHNA and CDR2 YNFKEQ. The CDR3 DNA sequence: TGTGCCAGCAGCCAAGATTCATATCAGCCCCAGCATTTT. This encodes CASSQDSYQPQHF.

The gene calls are TRBV10-3 and TRBJ2-1; TRBD1 might be the D (5 bases). The CDR3 has 12 amino acids. V was trimmed by 10 bases and J by 9 bases, leaving 16 bases between them. Germline V gene lookup returns CDR1 ENHRY and CDR2 SYGVKD. The CDR3, as DNA: TGTGCCACTTCTCTTCAGGGCACTGAGCAGTTCTTC. Translating gives CATSLQGTEQFF.

There are a few counts of this clone. This chain joins TRBV4-2 and TRBJ2-3; D may be TRBD2 (7 bases). The CDR3 runs 19 residues. V lost 5 bases to trimming and J lost 0 bases, with 24 bases between them. Germline V gives CDR1 LGHNA, CDR2 YNFKEQ. The CDR3 protein is CASSSLGGEGVYSTDTQYF. For the CDR3, the DNA is TGTGCCAGCAGCTCACTGGGGGGGGAGGGGGTATATAGCACAGATACGCAGTATTTT.

This rearrangement joins TRBV2 to TRBJ2-7, with a possible D match to TRBD1 (7 bases). Trimming removed 6 bases at V and 3 bases at J, with 15 bases between. Germline V gene data show CDR1 as SNHLY and CDR2 as FYNNEI. The CDR3 has 14 amino acids. The CDR3: CASSGGRQGYEQYF. The CDR3 bases are TGTGCCAGCAGCGGGGGAAGACAGGGCTACGAGCAGTACTTC.

J is TRBJ2-7 and V is TRBV7-8; 7 nucleotides line up with TRBD2. Germline V gene sequence: CDR1 SGHVS, CDR2 FQNEAQ. V gave up 0 bases and J gave up 2 bases; unmatched junction bases: 7. The length of the CDR3 is 16 residues. In DNA, the CDR3 is TGTGCCAGCAGCTTAGCGCTCCTGGGGACTACCTACGAGCAGTACTTC. This codes for CASSLALLGTTYEQYF.

This clone was observed a handful of times. The chain has TRBV6-6 and TRBJ2-5; 11 bases line up with TRBD1. Unmatched junction bases numbered 14, after V lost 6 bases and J lost 11 bases. Germline V lookup: CDR1 MNHNY, CDR2 SVGAGI (reference sequence). The CDR3 consists of 15 residues. The CDR3 DNA reads TGTGCCAGCAGCCCCCCCGGACAGGGGGCGAGGGAGCAGTACTTC. Translation gives CASSPPGQGAREQYF.

This rearrangement joins TRBV5-1 to TRBJ2-3; possibly TRBD2 for D (6 bases). Germline V CDR1 and CDR2: SGHRS, YFSETQ. The V gene lost 1 base and the J gene lost 2 bases, with 11 bases spanning the gap. The CDR3 is made up of 15 amino acids. The CDR3 is CASSLSGVSTDTQYF. In DNA, the CDR3 is TGCGCCAGCAGCTTGTCGGGAGTGTCCACAGATACGCAGTATTTT.

The rearrangement joins TRBV7-9 to TRBJ1-3; tentative D call: TRBD1 (6 bases). CDR3 length: 16 amino acids. From germline, CDR1 is SEHNR and CDR2 FQNEAQ (reference sequence). The V and J ends lost 5 bases and 4 bases respectively, with 18 bases between them. CDR3 residues: CASSPGAGAKGNTIYF. The CDR3 DNA reads TGTGCCAGCAGCCCCGGAGCGGGGGCAAAAGGAAACACCATATATTTT. The whole variable domain, filled in from reference TRBV7-9 and TRBJ1-3, reads DTGVSQNPRHKITKRGQNVTFRCDPISEHNRLYWYRQTLGQGPEFLTYFQNEAQLEKSRLLSDRFSAERPKGSFSTLEIQRTEQGDSAMYLCASSPGAGAKGNTIYFGEGSWLTVV.

The genes are TRBV9 and TRBJ2-7, with TRBD2 identical over 7 bases. With 4 bases clipped from V and 4 bases from J, the junction kept 14 bases outside the gene matches. Looked up from germline, CDR1 is SGDLS and CDR2 is YYNGEE. The CDR3 covers 16 residues. The CDR3: CASSPRSASGLYEQYF. CDR3 nucleotide sequence: TGTGCCAGCAGCCCCCGATCGGCTAGCGGACTATACGAGCAGTACTTC.

This rearrangement joins TRBV5-1 to TRBJ2-7; D is uncertain. Trimming removed 6 bases at V and 0 bases at J, with 13 bases between. There are 14 residues in the CDR3. In germline, CDR1 is SGHRS, CDR2 YFSETQ. CDR3 DNA: TGCGCCAGCAAGGAGAACTTCCCCTCCTACGAGCAGTACTTC. Translated: CASKENFPSYEQYF.

This chain links TRBV5-4 with TRBJ2-1; 11 bases agree with TRBD1. Germline CDR1 and CDR2: SGHNT and YYREEE (reference sequence). The CDR3 has 16 amino acids. Trimming took 4 bases from V and 3 from J; bases not matched to a gene: 6. This CDR3 reads CASSPWGTGGYNEQFF. CDR3 nucleotide sequence: TGTGCCAGCAGCCCATGGGGGACAGGGGGCTACAATGAGCAGTTCTTC.

This chain links TRBV19 with TRBJ2-3; maybe TRBD2 (6 bases). The ends were cut back, 5 bases at V and 0 bases at J, with 18 bases in the middle. The germline gives CDR1 LNHDA, CDR2 SQIVND (reference sequence). This CDR3 has 17 residues. The CDR3 is CASSPERAGLSTDTQYF. Here the CDR3 DNA reads TGTGCCAGTAGTCCGGAGCGGGCAGGTCTTAGCACAGATACGCAGTATTTT.

This chain links TRBV5-1 with TRBJ1-2, with D possibly matching TRBD1 (6 bases). V was trimmed by 7 bases and J by 4 bases, leaving 23 bases between them. The CDR3 covers 16 residues. Germline CDR1 is SGHRS and CDR2 is YFSETQ. Written as DNA, the CDR3 is TGCGCCAGCTCGCCTTTTCATTTGGACAGCCCCTATGGCTACACCTTC. It yields the protein CASSPFHLDSPYGYTF.

This clone was seen a handful of times. The junction shows a germline mismatch at one end, possibly a read error. The chain joins TRBV7-9 to TRBJ1-2; D gene unclear. CDR3 length: 11 residues. CDR1 and CDR2 from the germline V gene are SEHNR and FQNEAQ (reference sequence). The CDR3 is CASSSNYGYTF. The CDR3 DNA is TGCGCCAGCAGCTCAAATTATGGCTACACCTTC.

The sample holds a few counts of this clone. The V gene is TRBV19, the J gene TRBJ2-1, with TRBD2 matching over 7 bases. The CDR3 covers 13 residues. Germline-derived CDR1 and CDR2 are LNHDA and SQIVND (reference sequence). J gave up 7 bases and V 7 bases, and 7 bases lay outside the gene matches. The CDR3 nucleotides are TGTGCCAGTACTCTCTTGGGAGGGAATGAGCAGTTCTTC. It translates to CASTLLGGNEQFF.

Notes on this clone: At one of its ends the junction is not consistent with the germline gene, which may arise from a read error. V and J are TRBV7-9 and TRBJ2-2; TRBD1 is a possible D gene (6 bases). CDR1 is SEHNR and CDR2 is FQNEAQ in the germline V gene (reference sequence). The CDR3 loop spans 16 amino acids. The CDR3, as DNA: TGTTCCAGCAGCTTAAGGGGGACACTGAACACCGGGGAGCTGTTTTTT. Protein: CSSSLRGTLNTGELFF.

The chain has TRBV5-5 and TRBJ1-1; D is unclear. Germline loops: CDR1 SGHKS, CDR2 YYEKEE (reference sequence). This CDR3 spans 17 amino acids. V was clipped by 0 bases and J by 0 bases, with 15 bases between them. DNA of the CDR3: TGTGCCAGCAGCTTGGTTGGCACTAGAGTGTTGAACACTGAAGCTTTCTTT. Its translation: CASSLVGTRVLNTEAFF.

This clone has only one observation. The chain has TRBV9 and TRBJ2-5; 8 bases fit TRBD2. Losses at the gene ends were 3 bases for V and 4 bases for J; bases not matched to a gene: 8. The CDR3 sequence is 15 residues long. The germline CDR1 and CDR2 sequences are SGDLS and YYNGEE. As DNA, the CDR3 is TGTGCCAGCAGCGCTTCGGGACTAGGGGTAGAGACCCAGTACTTC. It encodes CASSASGLGVETQYF.

V gene TRBV6-5 combines with J gene TRBJ2-7; D possibly corresponds to TRBD2 (5 bases). Trimming left V 4 bases short and J 2 bases short, with 9 bases between. The CDR3 totals 13 residues. From germline, CDR1 is MNHEY and CDR2 SVGAGI. Here the CDR3 reads CASSSLGAYEQYF. The CDR3 DNA reads TGTGCCAGCAGTTCTCTGGGAGCCTACGAGCAGTACTTC.